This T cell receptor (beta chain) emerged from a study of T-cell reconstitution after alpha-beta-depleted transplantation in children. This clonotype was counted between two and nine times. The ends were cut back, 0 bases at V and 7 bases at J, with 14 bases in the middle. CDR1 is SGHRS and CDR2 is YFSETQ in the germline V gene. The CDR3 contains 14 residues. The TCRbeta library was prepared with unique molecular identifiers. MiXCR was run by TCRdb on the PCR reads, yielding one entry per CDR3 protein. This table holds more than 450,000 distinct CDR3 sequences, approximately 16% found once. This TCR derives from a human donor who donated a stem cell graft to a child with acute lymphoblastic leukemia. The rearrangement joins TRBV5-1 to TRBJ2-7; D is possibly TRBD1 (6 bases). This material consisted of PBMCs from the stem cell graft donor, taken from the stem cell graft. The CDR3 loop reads CASSLEGHLREQYF. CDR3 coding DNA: TGCGCCAGCAGCTTGGAGGGACACCTTAGGGAGCAGTACTTC.